A selection of T cell receptor beta chains follows, all from one sample in a study of blood T cell repertoires in COVID-19. The assay was immunoSEQ multiplex PCR, and TCRdb's table has in-frame clones only and misses some. There are around 250,000 clones in the sample; less than 90% occur only once, and roughly 5.8% lies in the top ten. Sequenced material: peripheral blood. Receptors originate from a man aged 60-69 years with acute or convalescent COVID-19. Each CDR3 is given with its conserved first and last residue. A D gene is named only where the DNA matches it firmly. Expanded clones are given a class, and other clones once, few, many or no size at all.

abundance: .; v_gene: TRBV11-3; d_gene: TRBD1; j_gene: TRBJ2-7; CDR3aa: CASSSGRAGGTYEQYF; CDR3nt: TGTGCCAGCAGCTCGGGCCGGGCAGGGGGCACCTACGAGCAGTACTTC
abundance: .; v_gene: TRBV24-1; d_gene: TRBD1; j_gene: TRBJ1-5; CDR3aa: CATSETGQLPQHF; CDR3nt: TGTGCCACCAGTGAGACGGGACAGTTGCCCCAGCATTTT
abundance: .; v_gene: TRBV6-2/TRBV6-3; d_gene: TRBD2; j_gene: TRBJ2-1; CDR3aa: CASSQLAWEGEQFF; CDR3nt: TGTGCCAGCAGCCAACTAGCGTGGGAGGGTGAGCAGTTCTTC
abundance: .; v_gene: TRBV19; d_gene: TRBD2; j_gene: TRBJ2-7; CDR3aa: CASSIGTSGSSYEQYF; CDR3nt: TGTGCCAGTAGTATTGGGACTAGCGGGAGCTCCTACGAGCAGTACTTC
abundance: .; v_gene: TRBV11-2; d_gene: .; j_gene: TRBJ1-2; CDR3aa: CASSQLQGMSYYGYTF; CDR3nt: TGTGCCAGCAGCCAATTACAGGGAATGAGCTACTATGGCTACACCTTC
abundance: .; v_gene: TRBV5-6; d_gene: .; j_gene: TRBJ1-1; CDR3aa: CASSPQGYTEAFF; CDR3nt: TGTGCCAGCAGCCCTCAGGGGTACACTGAAGCTTTCTTT
abundance: .; v_gene: TRBV7-3; d_gene: .; j_gene: TRBJ2-3; CDR3aa: CASSLGGTDTQYF; CDR3nt: TGTGCCAGCAGCCTAGGGGGCACAGATACGCAGTATTTT
abundance: few; v_gene: TRBV4-1; d_gene: .; j_gene: TRBJ1-5; CDR3aa: CASSQDRSNQPQHF; CDR3nt: TGCGCCAGCAGCCAAGACAGGAGCAATCAGCCCCAGCATTTT
abundance: few; v_gene: TRBV28; d_gene: .; j_gene: TRBJ2-7; CDR3aa: CASSPRLGLTYEQYF; CDR3nt: TGTGCCAGCAGCCCCAGGCTTGGCTTGACCTACGAGCAGTACTTC
abundance: .; v_gene: TRBV11-2; d_gene: TRBD1; j_gene: TRBJ2-5; CDR3aa: CASSLRTGMLQETQYF; CDR3nt: TGTGCCAGCAGCCTCCGGACAGGGATGCTCCAAGAGACCCAGTACTTC
abundance: .; v_gene: TRBV7-9; d_gene: TRBD1; j_gene: TRBJ1-5; CDR3aa: CASSPGTGLLGNQPQHF; CDR3nt: TGTGCCAGCAGCCCCGGGACAGGGCTTTTGGGCAATCAGCCCCAGCATTTT
abundance: many; v_gene: TRBV18; d_gene: .; j_gene: TRBJ1-5; CDR3aa: CASSPGPNQPQHF; CDR3nt: TGTGCCAGCTCACCGGGCCCTAATCAGCCCCAGCATTTT
abundance: .; v_gene: TRBV6-2/TRBV6-3; d_gene: TRBD1; j_gene: TRBJ1-3; CDR3aa: CASSGAGGTGARNTIYF; CDR3nt: TGTGCCAGCAGTGGAGCCGGGGGGACAGGGGCGAGAAACACCATATATTTT
abundance: .; v_gene: TRBV11-3; d_gene: .; j_gene: TRBJ2-5; CDR3aa: CASSLGFYRGTGETQYF; CDR3nt: TGTGCCAGCAGCTTAGGGTTTTACCGGGGGACGGGAGAGACCCAGTACTTC
abundance: .; v_gene: TRBV19; d_gene: .; j_gene: TRBJ1-1; CDR3aa: CASSIGGNTEAFF; CDR3nt: TGTGCCAGTAGTATAGGCGGGAACACTGAAGCTTTCTTT
abundance: .; v_gene: TRBV6-2/TRBV6-3; d_gene: TRBD1; j_gene: TRBJ2-7; CDR3aa: CASSYPWDRVTDEQYF; CDR3nt: TGTGCCAGCAGTTACCCCTGGGACAGGGTTACCGACGAGCAGTACTTC
abundance: .; v_gene: TRBV30; d_gene: .; j_gene: TRBJ1-1; CDR3aa: CAWAKRGSDAEAFF; CDR3nt: TGTGCCTGGGCGAAACGGGGAAGCGACGCTGAAGCTTTCTTT
abundance: .; v_gene: TRBV6-5; d_gene: .; j_gene: TRBJ1-3; CDR3aa: CASSIGVGNTIYF; CDR3nt: TGTGCCAGCTCGATCGGGGTTGGAAACACCATATATTTT
abundance: .; v_gene: TRBV19; d_gene: .; j_gene: TRBJ1-1; CDR3aa: CASSIGDLTSEAFF; CDR3nt: TGTGCCAGTAGTATCGGTGACCTGACTTCTGAAGCTTTCTTT
abundance: few; v_gene: TRBV2; d_gene: .; j_gene: TRBJ1-1; CDR3aa: CASSEALRGRTEAFF; CDR3nt: TGTGCCAGCAGTGAAGCGCTCCGGGGAAGGACTGAAGCTTTCTTT
abundance: .; v_gene: TRBV28; d_gene: TRBD1; j_gene: TRBJ1-2; CDR3aa: CASREGARNYGYTF; CDR3nt: TGTGCCAGCAGGGAGGGGGCTAGAAACTATGGCTACACCTTC
abundance: .; v_gene: TRBV7-6; d_gene: .; j_gene: TRBJ2-7; CDR3aa: CASSLREREQYF; CDR3nt: TGTGCCAGCAGCTTAAGAGAACGCGAGCAGTACTTC
abundance: .; v_gene: TRBV5-1; d_gene: .; j_gene: TRBJ1-2; CDR3aa: CASSLGGSRNGYTF; CDR3nt: TGCGCCAGCAGCTTGGGCGGGAGTAGGAATGGCTACACCTTC
abundance: .; v_gene: TRBV28; d_gene: .; j_gene: TRBJ2-5; CDR3aa: CASRPTHDFFQETQYF; CDR3nt: TGTGCCAGCAGACCTACGCACGATTTCTTCCAAGAGACCCAGTACTTC
abundance: .; v_gene: TRBV5-1; d_gene: .; j_gene: TRBJ2-2; CDR3aa: CASSPQTRLGTGELFF; CDR3nt: TGCGCCAGCAGCCCCCAGACTAGGTTGGGCACCGGGGAGCTGTTTTTT
abundance: .; v_gene: TRBV7-3; d_gene: .; j_gene: TRBJ1-5; CDR3aa: CASSLGADQPQHF; CDR3nt: TGTGCCAGCAGCTTAGGGGCAGATCAGCCCCAGCATTTT
abundance: few; v_gene: TRBV3-1/TRBV3-2; d_gene: .; j_gene: TRBJ1-2; CDR3aa: CASSQARPAYGYTF; CDR3nt: TGTGCCAGCAGCCAAGCGAGGCCGGCCTATGGCTACACCTTC
abundance: .; v_gene: TRBV7-2; d_gene: TRBD1; j_gene: TRBJ1-6; CDR3aa: CASSRDRGESPLHF; CDR3nt: TGTGCCAGCAGCCGGGACAGGGGAGAATCACCCCTCCACTTT
abundance: .; v_gene: TRBV7-9; d_gene: TRBD2; j_gene: TRBJ2-7; CDR3aa: CASSSRLAGDPKRYF; CDR3nt: TGTGCCAGCAGCTCTCGGTTAGCGGGAGACCCCAAGCGGTACTTC
abundance: .; v_gene: TRBV28; d_gene: TRBD1; j_gene: TRBJ2-7; CDR3aa: CASSFADWTGGEQYF; CDR3nt: TGTGCCAGCAGTTTTGCGGATTGGACAGGCGGCGAGCAGTACTTC
abundance: .; v_gene: TRBV11-3; d_gene: TRBD2; j_gene: TRBJ2-5; CDR3aa: CASSLGTSGMETQYF; CDR3nt: TGTGCCAGCAGCTTAGGTACTAGCGGGATGGAGACCCAGTACTTC
abundance: few; v_gene: TRBV19; d_gene: .; j_gene: TRBJ2-6; CDR3aa: CASSAGGIGANVLTF; CDR3nt: TGTGCCAGTAGTGCCGGAGGGATTGGGGCCAACGTCCTGACTTTC
abundance: .; v_gene: TRBV11-2; d_gene: .; j_gene: TRBJ2-1; CDR3aa: CASRKTRGINNEQFF; CDR3nt: TGTGCCAGCAGAAAAACTCGCGGAATTAACAATGAGCAGTTCTTC
abundance: .; v_gene: TRBV30; d_gene: .; j_gene: TRBJ1-1; CDR3aa: CAWSSVNTEAFF; CDR3nt: TGTGCCTGGAGTTCTGTGAACACTGAAGCTTTCTTT
abundance: .; v_gene: TRBV9; d_gene: TRBD1; j_gene: TRBJ1-5; CDR3aa: CASSLSLQQGEPQHF; CDR3nt: TGTGCCAGCAGCCTCTCCTTGCAACAGGGGGAGCCCCAGCATTTT
abundance: once; v_gene: TRBV5-1; d_gene: TRBD1; j_gene: TRBJ2-1; CDR3aa: CASSGDSFLYNEQFF; CDR3nt: TGCGCCAGCAGCGGGGACAGCTTTCTCTACAATGAGCAGTTCTTC
abundance: few; v_gene: TRBV27; d_gene: TRBD1; j_gene: TRBJ1-2; CDR3aa: CASSLSDRGRYGYTF; CDR3nt: TGTGCCAGCAGTTTATCGGATAGGGGGCGTTATGGCTACACCTTC
abundance: .; v_gene: TRBV7-8; d_gene: TRBD1; j_gene: TRBJ1-2; CDR3aa: CASSRPRDRDYHYGYTF; CDR3nt: TGTGCCAGCAGCCGCCCCCGGGACAGAGATTATCACTATGGCTACACCTTC
abundance: .; v_gene: TRBV25-1; d_gene: TRBD1; j_gene: TRBJ1-4; CDR3aa: CASSAGTGGTNEKLFF; CDR3nt: TGTGCCAGCAGCGCCGGGACAGGGGGCACTAATGAAAAACTGTTTTTT
abundance: many; v_gene: TRBV28; d_gene: TRBD1; j_gene: TRBJ1-3; CDR3aa: CASSLSTGADTIYF; CDR3nt: TGTGCCAGCAGTTTATCTACAGGGGCGGACACCATATATTTT
abundance: .; v_gene: TRBV11-3; d_gene: TRBD2; j_gene: TRBJ2-1; CDR3aa: CASSLGWASGGLYNEQFF; CDR3nt: TGTGCCAGCAGCTTAGGGTGGGCCAGCGGGGGGCTCTACAATGAGCAGTTCTTC
abundance: .; v_gene: TRBV27; d_gene: TRBD2; j_gene: TRBJ2-7; CDR3aa: CASSLSSGKVYEQYF; CDR3nt: TGTGCCAGCAGTTTATCTAGCGGGAAGGTCTACGAGCAGTACTTC
abundance: .; v_gene: TRBV3-1/TRBV3-2; d_gene: .; j_gene: TRBJ2-2; CDR3aa: CASSQYTTGELFF; CDR3nt: TGTGCCAGCAGCCAATACACCACCGGGGAGCTGTTTTTT
abundance: once; v_gene: TRBV29-1; d_gene: TRBD2; j_gene: TRBJ2-3; CDR3aa: CSVERGLAGGDTQYF; CDR3nt: TGCAGCGTTGAACGTGGACTAGCGGGAGGGGATACGCAGTATTTT
abundance: .; v_gene: TRBV7-2; d_gene: TRBD1; j_gene: TRBJ1-1; CDR3aa: CASSLGTGTLNTEAFF; CDR3nt: TGTGCCAGCAGCTTGGGGACAGGGACGTTGAACACTGAAGCTTTCTTT
abundance: .; v_gene: TRBV3-1/TRBV3-2; d_gene: .; j_gene: TRBJ2-3; CDR3aa: CASSQVRGPQNTQYF; CDR3nt: TGTGCCAGCAGCCAAGTCAGGGGCCCCCAAAATACGCAGTATTTT
abundance: .; v_gene: TRBV13; d_gene: TRBD2; j_gene: TRBJ2-2; CDR3aa: CASSPRTAGVYTGELFF; CDR3nt: TGTGCCAGCAGCCCGCGTACAGCGGGAGTGTATACCGGGGAGCTGTTTTTT
abundance: .; v_gene: TRBV7-9; d_gene: .; j_gene: TRBJ2-2; CDR3aa: CASSLKLGRTHGELFF; CDR3nt: TGTGCCAGCAGCTTGAAACTAGGGAGGACCCACGGGGAGCTGTTTTTT
abundance: .; v_gene: TRBV30; d_gene: .; j_gene: TRBJ2-7; CDR3aa: CAWSAARWADMYEQYF; CDR3nt: TGTGCCTGGAGTGCCGCTCGCTGGGCCGATATGTACGAGCAGTACTTC
abundance: .; v_gene: TRBV2; d_gene: TRBD2; j_gene: TRBJ2-3; CDR3aa: CASADFTSGRASTDTQYF; CDR3nt: TGTGCCAGCGCCGACTTTACTAGCGGGAGGGCTAGCACAGATACGCAGTATTTT
abundance: .; v_gene: TRBV5-1; d_gene: TRBD1; j_gene: TRBJ1-1; CDR3aa: CASSLGGTGLTEAFF; CDR3nt: TGCGCCAGCAGCTTGGGCGGGACAGGGTTAACTGAAGCTTTCTTT
abundance: .; v_gene: TRBV6-5; d_gene: TRBD1; j_gene: TRBJ1-2; CDR3aa: CASLPTGGYYGYTF; CDR3nt: TGTGCCAGCTTACCGACAGGGGGCTACTATGGCTACACCTTC
abundance: .; v_gene: TRBV28; d_gene: .; j_gene: TRBJ1-4; CDR3aa: CASSLLVSGAHEKLFF; CDR3nt: TGTGCCAGCAGTTTGCTGGTCAGTGGGGCTCATGAAAAACTGTTTTTT
abundance: once; v_gene: TRBV11-2; d_gene: .; j_gene: TRBJ2-7; CDR3aa: CASSLVRSRGYEQYF; CDR3nt: TGTGCCAGCAGCTTAGTAAGGTCCAGGGGATACGAGCAGTACTTC
abundance: .; v_gene: TRBV3-1/TRBV3-2; d_gene: .; j_gene: TRBJ2-1; CDR3aa: CASSQDSGSLNEQFF; CDR3nt: TGTGCCAGCAGCCAAGATAGTGGGAGCCTCAATGAGCAGTTCTTC
abundance: .; v_gene: TRBV5-4; d_gene: TRBD2; j_gene: TRBJ2-1; CDR3aa: CASSLRRGAGDHSYNEQFF; CDR3nt: TGTGCCAGCAGCTTGCGGCGGGGAGCGGGAGACCATTCCTACAATGAGCAGTTCTTC
abundance: .; v_gene: TRBV28; d_gene: TRBD1; j_gene: TRBJ1-2; CDR3aa: CASRAAGGLKDYGYTF; CDR3nt: TGTGCCAGCAGAGCCGCAGGGGGCTTAAAAGACTATGGCTACACCTTC
abundance: once; v_gene: TRBV5-8; d_gene: .; j_gene: TRBJ1-1; CDR3aa: CASSHRQSLRTEAFF; CDR3nt: TGTGCCAGCAGCCACAGACAGTCCCTGCGGACTGAAGCTTTCTTT